A single sample is the source of the 29 T cell receptor beta chains below, sequenced in a study of T and B cells in COVID-19 patients. Multiplex PCR with BIOMED2 TRB-A/B primer pools amplified TRB rearrangements. Each CDR3 protein gets one entry after TCRdb re-called the multiplex PCR reads with MiXCR. Of 20,000 to 25,000 distinct CDR3 sequences listed, roughly 29% were seen once; the top ten hold approximately 3%. From blood, about 220-500 ng of genomic DNA served as TRB template. The sample was blood. The receptors shown here come from a human donor who had recovered from COVID-19.

This clonotype is medium-sized in the sample. The chain is built from TRBV29-1 and TRBJ2-1; a weak D match, TRBD2 (7 bases). This CDR3 comprises 15 residues. Trimming removed 4 bases from V and 0 bases from J, with 13 bases in between. CDR1 SQVTM and CDR2 ANQGSEA come from the germline V gene. Here the CDR3 DNA reads TGCAGCGTTGCCGCGGGGGCCGCCTCCTACAATGAGCAGTTCTTC. This sequence encodes CSVAAGAASYNEQFF.

The V and J genes are TRBV5-6 and TRBJ2-1, with D possibly TRBD1 on 6 matching bases. V lost 3 bases and J lost 10, with 11 bases in between. Germline CDR1 SGHDT, CDR2 YYEEEE. The CDR3 length is 12 residues. The CDR3 DNA reads TGTGCCAGCAGCTCCAGGGGTTACGAGCAGTTCTTC. Residues: CASSSRGYEQFF.

The V gene is TRBV2, the J gene TRBJ1-5; D gene uncertain. CDR1 is SNHLY and CDR2 is FYNNEI in the germline V gene. The CDR3 spans 13 residues. V was shortened by 6 bases and J by 6 bases, with 12 bases between the two germline ends. Here the CDR3 reads CASRAQQSQPQHF. The CDR3 DNA is TGTGCCAGCAGAGCCCAGCAGAGTCAGCCCCAGCATTTT.

This clonotype appeared once. The gene calls are TRBV7-9 and TRBJ2-7; D remains unclear. Trimming removed 3 bases at V and 6 bases at J, with 6 bases between. CDR1 is SEHNR and CDR2 is FQNEAQ in the germline V gene (reference sequence). The CDR3 is made up of 11 amino acids. The CDR3 region has the DNA TGTGCCAGCAGCTTTTCCCTCGAGCAGTACTTC. Its protein is CASSFSLEQYF.

Only a few counts were recorded for this clonotype. The chain employs TRBV5-5 and TRBJ2-5; 10 nucleotides align to TRBD2. There are 15 residues in the CDR3. CDR1 and CDR2 (germline): SGHKS, YYEKEE (reference sequence). Trimming at V came to 4 bases and at J to 5 bases, leaving 8 bases not matched to a gene. The CDR3 region is CASSVGTSVQETQYF. The DNA of the CDR3 is TGTGCCAGCAGCGTCGGGACTAGCGTTCAGGAGACCCAGTACTTC.

In its sample, this clonotype is medium-sized. The CDR3 loop reads CASTPRLTRDTGELFF. DNA for the CDR3: TGTGCCAGTACCCCCCGCCTGACTAGGGACACCGGGGAGCTGTTTTTT. The chain couples TRBV19 to TRBJ2-2; weak D call: TRBD2 (6 bases). This CDR3 comprises 16 residues. Germline assignment: CDR1 LNHDA and CDR2 SQIVND (reference sequence). V was clipped by 7 bases and J by 3 bases, with 18 bases between them.

V is TRBV20-1 and J is TRBJ2-5, with a possible D match to TRBD2 (7 bases). This CDR3 spans 13 amino acids. The V end was cut by 3 bases, the J end by 5 bases, with 13 bases between. Per germline, CDR1 DFQATT and CDR2 SNEGSKA (reference sequence). In nucleotides, the CDR3 is TGCAGTGCTAGTAGGGGGGGTGAGGAGACCCAGTACTTC. Its protein is CSASRGGEETQYF.

This clonotype was found many times. This chain uses TRBV27 with TRBJ2-5; D is uncertain. V was shortened by 7 bases and J by 5 bases, with 8 bases between the two germline ends. The CDR3 extends over 11 amino acids. CDR1 is MNHEY and CDR2 is SMNVEV in the germline V gene (reference sequence). The CDR3 coding sequence is TGTGCCAGCACCATCGGGGAGACCCAGTACTTC. It translates to CASTIGETQYF.

This clonotype showed up many times. The chain couples TRBV18 to TRBJ2-5; D is unresolved. This CDR3 is built from 15 residues. From germline, CDR1 is KGHSH and CDR2 LQKENI. V lost 0 bases and J lost 1, with 9 bases in between. CDR3 protein: CASSPPSLGQETQYF. Here the CDR3 DNA reads TGTGCCAGCTCACCACCTAGTTTGGGCCAAGAGACCCAGTACTTC.

The chain recombines TRBV12-3 or TRBV12-4 with TRBJ2-5; 8 positions match TRBD1. This CDR3 contains 14 residues. After removal of 6 bases from V and 3 bases from J, the junction contained 6 bases not matched to a gene. This CDR3 is CASSQGQVKETQYF. In nucleotides, the CDR3 is TGTGCCAGCAGCCAGGGACAGGTAAAAGAGACCCAGTACTTC.

By sample share, this clonotype is medium-sized. The gene calls are TRBV5-6 and TRBJ2-3, with 10 bases matching TRBD2. CDR1 is SGHDT and CDR2 is YYEEEE in the germline V gene. V was pared by 4 bases and J by 2 bases, with 7 bases of the junction left unmatched. The CDR3 runs 16 residues. The CDR3 spells CASSTLLAGHTDTQYF. The CDR3 DNA reads TGTGCCAGCAGCACCCTACTAGCGGGGCACACAGATACGCAGTATTTT.

This chain joins TRBV5-4 and TRBJ1-1, with 7 bases fitting TRBD1. The V and J ends lost 4 bases and 0 bases, in that order; junction bases with no gene match: 9. The CDR3 is 16 amino acids. Germline CDR1 and CDR2: SGHNT and YYREEE (reference sequence). The CDR3 protein is CASSPSRGTVNTEAFF. The CDR3 DNA reads TGTGCCAGCAGCCCCTCCAGGGGGACAGTGAACACTGAAGCTTTCTTT.

The gene calls are TRBV13 and TRBJ2-1, with 13 bases that match TRBD2. The junction had 7 bases not matched to a gene; V was cut back by 5 bases and J by 6 bases. Germline CDR1 reads PRHDT; CDR2 reads FYEKMQ (reference sequence). This CDR3 is built from 16 residues. The CDR3 region is CASSLRLAGGSNEQFF. CDR3 nucleotide sequence: TGTGCCAGCAGCCTTAGACTAGCGGGAGGTAGCAATGAGCAGTTCTTC.

The rearrangement joins TRBV5-6 to TRBJ1-1, with 9 bases lining up with TRBD1. Trimming took 1 base from V and 0 from J; bases not matched to a gene: 10. Germline assignment: CDR1 SGHDT and CDR2 YYEEEE. This CDR3 is 18 amino acids long. The CDR3 bases are TGTGCCAGCAGCTTGCCAACTAGGGGACAGGGCATGAACACTGAAGCTTTCTTT. Translated: CASSLPTRGQGMNTEAFF.

There are a few counts of this clonotype. The genes are TRBV27 and TRBJ2-5; D might be TRBD1 or TRBD2, each matching 6 bases. Per germline, CDR1 MNHEY and CDR2 SMNVEV (reference sequence). V lost 6 bases and J lost 5, with 19 bases in between. The CDR3 has 15 residues. The DNA for the CDR3 is TGTGCCAGCAGCAACGACCCGGGGGCCCGGGAGACCCAGTACTTC. Residues: CASSNDPGARETQYF.

This clonotype has at least ten counts. As DNA, the CDR3 is TGTGCCAGCAGCTTGACAGGGGTTGGGTACGAGCAGTACTTC. Its translation is CASSLTGVGYEQYF. The rearrangement joins TRBV5-6 to TRBJ2-7, with TRBD1 matching over 7 bases. CDR1 SGHDT and CDR2 YYEEEE come from the germline V gene. After removal of 1 base from V and 4 bases from J, the junction contained 5 bases not matched to a gene. The CDR3 runs 14 residues.

The chain couples TRBV19 to TRBJ1-2; no firm D call. The CDR3 contains 17 residues. Per germline, CDR1 LNHDA and CDR2 SQIVND (reference sequence). Trimming left V 0 bases short and J 4 bases short, with 18 bases between. CDR3 DNA: TGTGCCAGTAGTATAGAGGAAGGGTCCTCCTTCAGCTATGGCTACACCTTC. It encodes CASSIEEGSSFSYGYTF.

This clonotype was detected a few times. The rearrangement links TRBV6-5 to TRBJ1-1, with 7 bases lining up with TRBD1. This CDR3 has 14 residues. Germline V CDR1 and CDR2: MNHEY, SVGAGI. The V and J ends lost 8 bases and 3 bases, in that order; junction bases with no gene match: 9. The CDR3 nucleotides are TGTGCCAGCGGCGTGAACAGGGGAGACACTGAAGCTTTCTTT. Protein sequence: CASGVNRGDTEAFF.

The chain recombines TRBV20-1 with TRBJ2-1; 8 bases align to TRBD2. Germline lookup yields CDR1 DFQATT and CDR2 SNEGSKA (reference sequence). J gave up 4 bases and V 0 bases, and 8 bases lay outside the gene matches. The CDR3 has 16 amino acids. CDR3 sequence reads: CSARDLSGSSYNEQFF. DNA for the CDR3: TGCAGTGCTAGAGATCTGAGCGGGAGTTCGTACAATGAGCAGTTCTTC.

V gene TRBV30 combines with J gene TRBJ1-1, with TRBD1 matching over 7 bases. Per germline, CDR1 GTSNPN and CDR2 SVGIG (reference sequence). The J segment lost 10 bases and the V segment lost 1 base, leaving 6 bases of the junction unmatched. The length of the CDR3 is 12 residues. The DNA of the CDR3 is TGTGCCTGGAGTGGGCCAGGGGGTAGAGCTTTCTTT. Translating it yields CAWSGPGGRAFF.

This clonotype was found many times. The chain links TRBV18 to TRBJ2-2; 10 bases are shared with TRBD1. Germline-derived CDR1 and CDR2 are KGHSH and LQKENI. The CDR3 length is 16 residues. With V trimmed by 6 bases and J by 3 bases, 7 bases remained unmatched. CDR3 in amino acids: CASSSGTGVDTGELFF. The CDR3 coding sequence is TGTGCCAGCTCGTCCGGGACAGGGGTGGACACCGGGGAGCTGTTTTTT.

As regards this clonotype: A much larger clone sits a single nucleotide away, making a read error possible. The chain uses TRBV19 and TRBJ2-3, with D tentatively TRBD1 or TRBD2 (5 bases each). V lost 5 bases to trimming and J lost 2 bases, with 11 bases between them. CDR1 is LNHDA and CDR2 is SQIVND in the germline V gene (reference sequence). The CDR3 has 14 residues. The DNA of the CDR3 is TGTGCCAGTAGTCTGGGGGTGGCCACAGATACGCAGTATTTT. It yields the protein CASSLGVATDTQYF.

The rearrangement joins TRBV18 to TRBJ1-2; D is unresolved. The CDR3 covers 12 residues. Germline CDR1 is KGHSH and CDR2 is LQKENI. V was pared by 3 bases and J by 7 bases, with 9 bases between. As DNA, the CDR3 is TGTGCCAGCTCACCCGGGTCGATTGGCTACACCTTC. This codes for CASSPGSIGYTF.

This clonotype is labeled as medium-sized. The chain links TRBV15 to TRBJ2-1; unclear D gene. The CDR3 has 14 amino acids. The V gene lost 0 bases and the J gene lost 3 bases, with 6 bases spanning the gap. Germline V lookup: CDR1 LNHNV, CDR2 YYDKDF (reference sequence). CDR3 residues: CATSRDPGYNEQFF. CDR3 coding DNA: TGTGCCACCAGCAGAGATCCCGGCTACAATGAGCAGTTCTTC.

This clonotype was seen a handful of times. The chain links TRBV6-5 to TRBJ1-5; D is ambiguous. The germline V gene encodes CDR1 MNHEY and CDR2 SVGAGI. Trimming shortened V by 6 bases and J by 5 bases, and 17 bases separated the two germline ends. The CDR3 sequence is 15 residues long. CDR3 nucleotide sequence: TGTGCCAGCAGATGGGGTTCCGGGGTGGATCAGCCCCAGCATTTT. This sequence encodes CASRWGSGVDQPQHF.

This clonotype was seen only once. This chain joins TRBV11-2 and TRBJ2-3; D remains ambiguous. The length of the CDR3 is 13 residues. Germline V CDR1 and CDR2: SGHAT, FQNNGV. V was shortened by 6 bases and J by 5 bases, with 12 bases between the two germline ends. The CDR3 is CASRASHGDTQYF. Here the CDR3 DNA reads TGTGCCAGCAGGGCCTCTCACGGAGATACGCAGTATTTT.

The rearrangement uses TRBV12-3 or TRBV12-4 and TRBJ2-1; D assignment may be TRBD1 or TRBD2 (5 bases each). V lost 6 bases and J 8 bases, leaving 11 bases between the germline ends. This CDR3 region has 12 residues. The CDR3 protein is CASSLGDHEQFF. The CDR3 DNA reads TGTGCCAGCAGCTTGGGGGACCATGAGCAGTTCTTC.

This clonotype has a handful of counts. The J gene is TRBJ2-1, the V gene TRBV5-6, with TRBD1 matching 7 bases. CDR1 and CDR2 (germline): SGHDT, YYEEEE. This CDR3 comprises 16 residues. With V trimmed by 4 bases and J by 5 bases, 12 bases remained unmatched. The CDR3 reads CASSLWAKGANNEQFF. CDR3 in DNA: TGTGCCAGCAGCCTTTGGGCCAAGGGGGCGAACAATGAGCAGTTCTTC.

The rearrangement links TRBV5-1 to TRBJ2-1, with 8 bases fitting TRBD1. Germline V CDR1 and CDR2: SGHRS, YFSETQ. With 4 bases clipped from V and 3 bases from J, the junction kept 6 bases outside the gene matches. This CDR3 comprises 15 residues. The CDR3 region is CASSLGTGVYNEQFF. In nucleotides, the CDR3 is TGCGCCAGCAGCCTCGGGACAGGTGTCTACAATGAGCAGTTCTTC.